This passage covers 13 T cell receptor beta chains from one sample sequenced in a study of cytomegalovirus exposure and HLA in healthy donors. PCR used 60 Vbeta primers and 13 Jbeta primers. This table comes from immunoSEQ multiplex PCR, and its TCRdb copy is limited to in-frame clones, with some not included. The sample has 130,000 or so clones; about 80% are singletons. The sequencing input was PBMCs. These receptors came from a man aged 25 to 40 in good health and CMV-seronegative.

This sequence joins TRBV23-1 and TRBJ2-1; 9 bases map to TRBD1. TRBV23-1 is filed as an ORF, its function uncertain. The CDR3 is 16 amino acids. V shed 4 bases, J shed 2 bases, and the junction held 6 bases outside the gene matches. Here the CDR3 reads CASSPKRDRAYNEQFF. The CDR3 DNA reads TGCGCCAGCAGTCCTAAAAGGGACAGGGCCTACAATGAGCAGTTCTTC.

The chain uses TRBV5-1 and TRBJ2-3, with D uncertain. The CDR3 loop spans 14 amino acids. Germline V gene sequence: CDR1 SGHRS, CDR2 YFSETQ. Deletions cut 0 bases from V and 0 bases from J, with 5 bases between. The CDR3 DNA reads TGCGCCAGCAGCTTGGGAACTAGCACAGATACGCAGTATTTT. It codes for CASSLGTSTDTQYF.

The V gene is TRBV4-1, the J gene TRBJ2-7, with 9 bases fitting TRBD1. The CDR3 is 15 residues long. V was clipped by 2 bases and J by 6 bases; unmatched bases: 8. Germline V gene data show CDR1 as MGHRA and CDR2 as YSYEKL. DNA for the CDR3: TGCGCCAGCAGCCAAACCACCGGGACAGGGATCGAGCAGTACTTC. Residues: CASSQTTGTGIEQYF.

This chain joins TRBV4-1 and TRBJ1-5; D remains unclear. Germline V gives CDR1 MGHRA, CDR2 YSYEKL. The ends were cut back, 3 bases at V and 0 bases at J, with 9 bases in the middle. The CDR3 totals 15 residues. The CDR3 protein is CASSQVHLSNQPQHF. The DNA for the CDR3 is TGCGCCAGCAGCCAGGTACACCTTAGCAATCAGCCCCAGCATTTT.

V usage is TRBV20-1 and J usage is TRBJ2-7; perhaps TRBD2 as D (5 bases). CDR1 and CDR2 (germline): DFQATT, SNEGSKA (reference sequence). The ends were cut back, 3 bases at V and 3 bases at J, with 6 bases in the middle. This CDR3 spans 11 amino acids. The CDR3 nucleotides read TGCAGTGCTAGGGACTTCTACGAGCAGTACTTC. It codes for CSARDFYEQYF.

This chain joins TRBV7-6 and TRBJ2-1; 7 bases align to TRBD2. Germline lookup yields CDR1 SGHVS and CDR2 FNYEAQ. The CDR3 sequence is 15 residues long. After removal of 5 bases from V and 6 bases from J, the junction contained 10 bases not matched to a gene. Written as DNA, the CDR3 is TGTGCCAGCAGCCCTCGGACTAGTACGACCAATGAGCAGTTCTTC. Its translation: CASSPRTSTTNEQFF.

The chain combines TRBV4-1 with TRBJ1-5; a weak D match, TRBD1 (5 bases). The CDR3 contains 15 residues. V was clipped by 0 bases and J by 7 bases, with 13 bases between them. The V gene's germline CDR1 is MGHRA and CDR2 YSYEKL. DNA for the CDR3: TGCGCCAGCAGCCAAGATAGCCCCAGGGTCCAGCCCCAGCATTTT. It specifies CASSQDSPRVQPQHF.

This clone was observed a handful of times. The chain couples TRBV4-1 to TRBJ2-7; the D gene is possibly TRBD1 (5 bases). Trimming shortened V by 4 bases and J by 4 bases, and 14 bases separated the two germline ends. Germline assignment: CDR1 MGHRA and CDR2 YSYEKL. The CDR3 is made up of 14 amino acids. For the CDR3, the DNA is TGCGCCAGCAGCCGAAACTCACAGGATTACGAGCAGTACTTC. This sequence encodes CASSRNSQDYEQYF.

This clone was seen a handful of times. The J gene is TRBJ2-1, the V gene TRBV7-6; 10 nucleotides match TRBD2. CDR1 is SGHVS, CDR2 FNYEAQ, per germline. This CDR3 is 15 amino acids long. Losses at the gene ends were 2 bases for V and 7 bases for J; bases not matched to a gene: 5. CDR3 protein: CASSLIASGSNEQFF. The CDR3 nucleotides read TGTGCCAGCAGCTTAATTGCTAGCGGGAGTAATGAGCAGTTCTTC.

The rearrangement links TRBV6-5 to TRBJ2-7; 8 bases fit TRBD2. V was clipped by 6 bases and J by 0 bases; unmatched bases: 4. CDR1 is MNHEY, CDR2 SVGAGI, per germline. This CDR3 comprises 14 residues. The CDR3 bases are TGTGCCAGCAGGGGGAGCGGGAGCTCCTACGAGCAGTACTTC. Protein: CASRGSGSSYEQYF.

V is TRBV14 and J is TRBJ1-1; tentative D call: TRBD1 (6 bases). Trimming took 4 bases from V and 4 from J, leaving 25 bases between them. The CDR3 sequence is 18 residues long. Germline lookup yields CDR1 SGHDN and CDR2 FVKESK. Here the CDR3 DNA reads TGTGCCAGCAGCCCGACCGAGATGGGTAGGGGGTTTTTCACTGAAGCTTTCTTT. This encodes CASSPTEMGRGFFTEAFF.

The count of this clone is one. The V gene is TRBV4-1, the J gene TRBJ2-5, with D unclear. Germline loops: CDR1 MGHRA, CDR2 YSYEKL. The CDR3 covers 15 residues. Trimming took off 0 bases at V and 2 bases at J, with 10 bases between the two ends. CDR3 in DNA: TGCGCCAGCAGCCAAGAGCGGTCTAGACAAGAGACCCAGTACTTC. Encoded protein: CASSQERSRQETQYF.

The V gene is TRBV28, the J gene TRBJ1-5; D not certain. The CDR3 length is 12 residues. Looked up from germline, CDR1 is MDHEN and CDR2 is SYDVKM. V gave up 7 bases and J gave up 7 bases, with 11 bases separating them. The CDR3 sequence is CASNLAGQPQHF. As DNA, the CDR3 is TGTGCCAGCAACCTCGCCGGGCAGCCCCAGCATTTT.